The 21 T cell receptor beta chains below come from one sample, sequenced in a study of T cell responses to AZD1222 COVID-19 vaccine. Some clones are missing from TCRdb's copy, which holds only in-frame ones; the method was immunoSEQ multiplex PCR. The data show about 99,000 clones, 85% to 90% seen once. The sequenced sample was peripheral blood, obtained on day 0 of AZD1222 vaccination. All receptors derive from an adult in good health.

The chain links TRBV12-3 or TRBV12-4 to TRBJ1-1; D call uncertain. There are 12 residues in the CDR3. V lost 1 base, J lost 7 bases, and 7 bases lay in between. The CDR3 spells CASSLVPDEAFF. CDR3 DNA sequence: TGTGCCAGCAGTTTAGTCCCAGATGAAGCTTTCTTT.

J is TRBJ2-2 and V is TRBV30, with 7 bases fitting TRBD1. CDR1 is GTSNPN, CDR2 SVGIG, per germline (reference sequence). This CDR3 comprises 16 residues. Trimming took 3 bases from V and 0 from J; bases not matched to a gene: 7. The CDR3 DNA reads TGTGCCTGGAGCCCGACAGGGACGGCGAACACCGGGGAGCTGTTTTTT. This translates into CAWSPTGTANTGELFF.

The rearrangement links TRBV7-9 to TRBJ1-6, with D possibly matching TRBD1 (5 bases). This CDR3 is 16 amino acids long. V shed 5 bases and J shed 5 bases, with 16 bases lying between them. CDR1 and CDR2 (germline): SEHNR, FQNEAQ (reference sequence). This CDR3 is CASSPGAGIDNSPLHF. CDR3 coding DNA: TGTGCCAGCAGCCCTGGGGCGGGGATCGATAATTCACCCCTCCACTTT.

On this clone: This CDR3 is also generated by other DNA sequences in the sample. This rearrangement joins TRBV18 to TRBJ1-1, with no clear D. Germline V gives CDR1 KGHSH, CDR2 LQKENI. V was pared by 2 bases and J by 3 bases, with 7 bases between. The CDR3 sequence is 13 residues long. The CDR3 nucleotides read TGTGCCAGCTCACCAGGACTCGACACTGAAGCTTTCTTT. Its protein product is CASSPGLDTEAFF.

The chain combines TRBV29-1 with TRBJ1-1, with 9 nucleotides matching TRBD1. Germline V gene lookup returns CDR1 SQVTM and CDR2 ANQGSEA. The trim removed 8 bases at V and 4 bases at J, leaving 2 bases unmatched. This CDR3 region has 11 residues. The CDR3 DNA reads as TGCAGCATGACAGGGGGCACTGAAGCTTTCTTT. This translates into CSMTGGTEAFF.

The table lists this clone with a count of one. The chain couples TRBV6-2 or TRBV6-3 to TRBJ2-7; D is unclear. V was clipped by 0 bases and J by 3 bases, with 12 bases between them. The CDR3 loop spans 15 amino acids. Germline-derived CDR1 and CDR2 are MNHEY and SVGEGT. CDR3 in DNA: TGTGCCAGCAGTTACTCAACTCGGGTTGGCTACGAGCAGTACTTC. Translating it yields CASSYSTRVGYEQYF.

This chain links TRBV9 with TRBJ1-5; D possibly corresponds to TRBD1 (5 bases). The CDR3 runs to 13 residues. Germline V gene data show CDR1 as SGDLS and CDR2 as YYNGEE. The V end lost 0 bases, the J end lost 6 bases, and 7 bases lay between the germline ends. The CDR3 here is CASSVGGSQPQHF. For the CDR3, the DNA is TGTGCCAGCAGCGTAGGGGGGAGTCAGCCCCAGCATTTT.

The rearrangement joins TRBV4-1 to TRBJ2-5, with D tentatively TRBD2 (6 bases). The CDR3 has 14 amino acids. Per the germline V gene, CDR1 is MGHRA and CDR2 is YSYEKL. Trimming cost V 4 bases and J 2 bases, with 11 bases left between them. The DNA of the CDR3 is TGCGCCAGCAGCCCGGGGGAACGGCAAGAGACCCAGTACTTC. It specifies CASSPGERQETQYF.

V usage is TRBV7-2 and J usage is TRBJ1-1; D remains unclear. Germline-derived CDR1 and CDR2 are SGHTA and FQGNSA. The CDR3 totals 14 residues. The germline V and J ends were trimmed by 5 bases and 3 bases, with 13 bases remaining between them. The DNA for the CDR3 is TGTGCCAGCAGCCCAGGCCTGGGGTACACTGAAGCTTTCTTT. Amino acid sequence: CASSPGLGYTEAFF. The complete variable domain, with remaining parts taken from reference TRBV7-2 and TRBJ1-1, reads GAGVSQSPSNKVTEKGKDVELRCDPISGHTALYWYRQSLGQGLEFLIYFQGNSAPDKSGLPSDRFSAERTGGSVSTLTIQRTQQEDSAVYLCASSPGLGYTEAFFGQGTRLTVV.

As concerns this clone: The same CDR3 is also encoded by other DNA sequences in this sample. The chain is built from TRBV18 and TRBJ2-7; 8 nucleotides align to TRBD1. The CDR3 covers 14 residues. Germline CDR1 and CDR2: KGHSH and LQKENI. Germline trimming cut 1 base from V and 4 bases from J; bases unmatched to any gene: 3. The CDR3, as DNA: TGTGCCAGCTCACCACGCAGGGGGCCGTACGAGCAGTACTTC. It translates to CASSPRRGPYEQYF.

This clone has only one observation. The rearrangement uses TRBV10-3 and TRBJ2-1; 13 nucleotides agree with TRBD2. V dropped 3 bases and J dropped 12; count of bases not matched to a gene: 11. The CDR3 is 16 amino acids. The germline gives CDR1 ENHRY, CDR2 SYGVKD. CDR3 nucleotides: TGTGCCATCAGTGAACCTGCCGGACTAGCGGGAGTTTGGCAGTTCTTC. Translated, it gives CAISEPAGLAGVWQFF.

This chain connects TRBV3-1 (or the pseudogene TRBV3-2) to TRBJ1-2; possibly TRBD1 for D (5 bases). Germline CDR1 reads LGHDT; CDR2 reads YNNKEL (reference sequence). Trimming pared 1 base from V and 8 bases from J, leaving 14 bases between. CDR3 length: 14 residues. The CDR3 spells CASSQGEGHRGYTF. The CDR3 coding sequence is TGTGCCAGCAGCCAAGGGGAGGGGCACAGGGGCTACACCTTC.

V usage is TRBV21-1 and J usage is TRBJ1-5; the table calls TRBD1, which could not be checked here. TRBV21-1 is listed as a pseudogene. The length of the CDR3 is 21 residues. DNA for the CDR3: TGTGCCAGCAGCAAAGAAAAAATCGGACAGGGAAAGAGGTTTAGCAATCAGCCCCAGCATTTT. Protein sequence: CASSKEKIGQGKRFSNQPQHF.

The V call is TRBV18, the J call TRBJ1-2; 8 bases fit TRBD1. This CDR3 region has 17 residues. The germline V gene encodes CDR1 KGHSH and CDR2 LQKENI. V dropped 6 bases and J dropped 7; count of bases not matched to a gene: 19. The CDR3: CASSRGSGTGSLLGYTF. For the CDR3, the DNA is TGTGCCAGCTCCCGGGGGAGTGGGACAGGCTCTCTCCTTGGCTACACCTTC.

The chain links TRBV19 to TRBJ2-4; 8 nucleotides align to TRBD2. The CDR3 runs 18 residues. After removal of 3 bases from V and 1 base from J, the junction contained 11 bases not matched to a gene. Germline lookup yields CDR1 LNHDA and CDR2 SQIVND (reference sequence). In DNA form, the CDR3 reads TGTGCCAGTAGTATTCTCGGGCGGACTAGCAGTGCCAAAAACATTCAGTACTTC. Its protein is CASSILGRTSSAKNIQYF.

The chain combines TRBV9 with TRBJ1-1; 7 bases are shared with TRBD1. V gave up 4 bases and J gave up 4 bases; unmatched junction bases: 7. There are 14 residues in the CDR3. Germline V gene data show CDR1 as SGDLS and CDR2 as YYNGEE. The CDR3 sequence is CASSQRQGPTEAFF. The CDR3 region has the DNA TGTGCCAGCAGCCAAAGACAGGGTCCCACTGAAGCTTTCTTT.

The DNA of the CDR3 is TGCGCCAGCAGTGGCATCTACAATGAGCAGTTCTTC. It translates to CASSGIYNEQFF. V and J are TRBV10-2 and TRBJ2-1; D is ambiguous. Germline CDR1 reads WSHSY; CDR2 reads SAAADI. The CDR3 covers 12 residues. Trimming shortened V by 4 bases and J by 3 bases, and 4 bases separated the two germline ends.

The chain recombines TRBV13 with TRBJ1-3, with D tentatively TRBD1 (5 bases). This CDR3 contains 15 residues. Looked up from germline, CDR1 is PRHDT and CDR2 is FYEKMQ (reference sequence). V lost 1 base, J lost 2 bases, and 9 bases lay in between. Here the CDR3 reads CASSLEGLPGNTIYF. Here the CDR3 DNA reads TGTGCCAGCAGCTTAGAGGGGCTCCCTGGAAACACCATATATTTT. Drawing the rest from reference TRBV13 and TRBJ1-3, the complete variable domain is AAGVIQSPRHLIKEKRETATLKCYPIPRHDTVYWYQQGPGQDPQFLISFYEKMQSDKGSIPDRFSAQQFSDYHSELNMSSLELGDSALYFCASSLEGLPGNTIYFGEGSWLTVV.

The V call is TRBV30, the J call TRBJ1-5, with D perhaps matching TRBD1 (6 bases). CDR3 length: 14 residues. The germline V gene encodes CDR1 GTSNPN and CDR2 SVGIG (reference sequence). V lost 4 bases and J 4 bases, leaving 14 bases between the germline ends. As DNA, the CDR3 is TGTGCCTGGACTCTAGGTACAGGGAATCAGCCCCAGCATTTT. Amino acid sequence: CAWTLGTGNQPQHF.

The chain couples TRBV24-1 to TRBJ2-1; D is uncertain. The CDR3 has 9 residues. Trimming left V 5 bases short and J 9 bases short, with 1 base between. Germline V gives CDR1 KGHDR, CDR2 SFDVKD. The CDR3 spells CATSGEQFF. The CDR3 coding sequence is TGTGCCACCAGTGGTGAGCAGTTCTTC.

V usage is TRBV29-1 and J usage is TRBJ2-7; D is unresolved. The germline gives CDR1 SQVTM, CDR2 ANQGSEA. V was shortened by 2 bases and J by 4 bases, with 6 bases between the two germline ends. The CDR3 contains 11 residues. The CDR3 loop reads CSVENGYEQYF. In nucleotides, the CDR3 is TGCAGCGTTGAAAATGGATACGAGCAGTACTTC.